This T cell receptor (beta chain) was observed in a study of T cell changes during pregnancy in multiple sclerosis. TCRdb's copy holds only in-frame clones and misses some; the assay was immunoSEQ multiplex PCR. The table has about 80,000 clones, just over 90% seen once. The CDR3 sequence is 14 residues long. V trimming: 3 bases; J trimming: 9 bases; junction bases outside the gene matches: 7. CDR1 SGHKS and CDR2 YYEKEE come from the germline V gene (reference sequence). The specimen comprised CD4+ T cells from peripheral blood mononuclear cells, sampled before pregnancy. J is TRBJ1-5 and V is TRBV5-5; TRBD1 aligns across 9 bases. The source is a female donor with multiple sclerosis, enrolled in a pregnancy study. In nucleotides, the CDR3 is TGTGCCAGCAGCTCGCCGGGACAGGGCAGGCCCCAGCATTTT. Its translation: CASSSPGQGRPQHF.